These 27 T cell receptor beta chains originate from one sample sequenced in a study of cytomegalovirus exposure and HLA in healthy donors. TCRdb keeps only in-frame clones here, not all; method: immunoSEQ multiplex PCR. This table holds around 150,000 clones, about 89% found once. Sequences were obtained from PBMCs. The receptors derive from a woman under 30 in good health and CMV-seropositive.

The chain carries TRBV19 and TRBJ2-7; TRBD1 might be the D (6 bases). The CDR3 loop spans 15 amino acids. V shed 8 bases and J shed 2 bases, with 19 bases lying between them. CDR1 is LNHDA, CDR2 SQIVND, per germline (reference sequence). CDR3 in DNA: TGTGCCAGTGGGGGCAAGGCGAGCGGAACCTACGAGCAGTACTTC. Protein product: CASGGKASGTYEQYF.

The J gene is TRBJ2-1, the V gene TRBV6-5; D is undetermined. Between the trimmed V and J ends, which lost 5 bases and 8 bases, there was a span of 10 bases. Germline V CDR1 and CDR2: MNHEY, SVGAGI. This CDR3 spans 12 amino acids. CDR3 in amino acids: CASSVTRDEQFF. The CDR3 DNA sequence: TGTGCCAGCAGTGTCACACGGGATGAGCAGTTCTTC.

CDR3 DNA sequence: TGTGCCACCCGGGGGTTTGTGGCAGAGACCCAGTACTTC. Its protein is CATRGFVAETQYF. The rearrangement links TRBV25-1 to TRBJ2-5; D possibly corresponds to TRBD2 (6 bases). Germline values: CDR1 MGHDK, CDR2 SYGVNS. This CDR3 is built from 13 residues. The V and J ends lost 10 bases and 4 bases respectively, with 16 bases between them. The entire variable domain, with the rest obtained from reference TRBV25-1 and TRBJ2-5, is as follows: EADIYQTPRYLVIGTGKKITLECSQTMGHDKMYWYQQDPGMELHLIHYSYGVNSTEKGDLSSESTVSRIRTEHFPLTLESARPSHTSQYLCATRGFVAETQYFGPGTRLLVL.

CDR3 coding DNA: TGTGCCAGCATCGACAGGGGGGCCCAAGAGACCCAGTACTTC. This sequence encodes CASIDRGAQETQYF. V and J are TRBV6-5 and TRBJ2-5, with 9 bases aligning to TRBD1. V lost 7 bases, J lost 1 base, and 4 bases stayed unmatched. This CDR3 region has 14 residues. CDR1 MNHEY and CDR2 SVGAGI come from the germline V gene.

V usage is TRBV30 and J usage is TRBJ1-4; D unresolved. Germline V gene data show CDR1 as GTSNPN and CDR2 as SVGIG (reference sequence). The CDR3 contains 14 residues. Deletions cut 3 bases from V and 0 bases from J, with 8 bases between. This CDR3 reads CAWRNLATNEKLFF. DNA of the CDR3: TGTGCCTGGAGAAACCTAGCAACTAATGAAAAACTGTTTTTT.

This rearrangement joins TRBV19 to TRBJ2-5; 12 bases align to TRBD2. The length of the CDR3 is 15 residues. J lost 1 base, V lost 6 bases, and 3 bases had no gene match. Germline assignment: CDR1 LNHDA and CDR2 SQIVND (reference sequence). The CDR3 here is CASRRTSGTQETQYF. CDR3 sequence (DNA): TGTGCCAGTAGACGGACTAGCGGGACCCAAGAGACCCAGTACTTC.

The CDR3 loop is CASSESPGVIDTQYF. For the CDR3, the DNA is TGTGCCAGCAGTGAATCGCCGGGAGTGATAGATACGCAGTATTTT. The chain employs TRBV25-1 and TRBJ2-3; D possibly corresponds to TRBD2 (6 bases). Deletions cut 1 base from V and 5 bases from J, with 13 bases between. The CDR3 length is 15 residues. Germline assignment: CDR1 MGHDK and CDR2 SYGVNS.

The CDR3 reads CASRVAGSRDTQYF. CDR3 in DNA: TGTGCCAGCAGGGTAGCGGGGTCAAGAGATACGCAGTATTTT. The rearrangement uses TRBV27 and TRBJ2-3, with 8 bases matching TRBD2. The CDR3 has 14 amino acids. In germline, CDR1 is MNHEY, CDR2 SMNVEV (reference sequence). V was clipped by 6 bases and J by 5 bases; unmatched bases: 7.

The genes are TRBV18 and TRBJ2-3; D is unresolved. CDR3 size: 16 residues. V shed 0 bases and J shed 0 bases, with 10 bases lying between them. Per the germline V gene, CDR1 is KGHSH and CDR2 is LQKENI. The CDR3: CASSPPSTGSTDTQYF. CDR3 sequence (DNA): TGTGCCAGCTCACCACCCTCGACGGGTAGCACAGATACGCAGTATTTT.

The CDR3 coding sequence is TGTGCCAGCAGCTTAGCAGCGGCCAGGGGGGAGACCCAGTACTTC. Translating it yields CASSLAAARGETQYF. This chain uses TRBV7-9 with TRBJ2-5; 7 bases are a match to TRBD1. V was clipped by 0 bases and J by 5 bases; unmatched bases: 6. This CDR3 contains 15 residues. In germline, CDR1 is SEHNR, CDR2 FQNEAQ (reference sequence). The full variable domain, completed using reference TRBV7-9 and TRBJ2-5, is DTGVSQNPRHKITKRGQNVTFRCDPISEHNRLYWYRQTLGQGPEFLTYFQNEAQLEKSRLLSDRFSAERPKGSFSTLEIQRTEQGDSAMYLCASSLAAARGETQYFGPGTRLLVL.

This sequence joins TRBV9 and TRBJ2-7, with TRBD1 matching over 10 bases. The CDR3 spans 16 residues. Per the germline V gene, CDR1 is SGDLS and CDR2 is YYNGEE. Trimming at V came to 1 base and at J to 4 bases, leaving 8 bases not matched to a gene. Written as DNA, the CDR3 is TGTGCCAGCAGCGTAACCTCTGGGACAGGGGTATACGAGCAGTACTTC. Translated, it gives CASSVTSGTGVYEQYF.

V usage is TRBV10-2 and J usage is TRBJ2-7; D perhaps matches TRBD2 (6 bases). The CDR3 extends over 14 amino acids. With 2 bases removed from V and 7 bases from J, the gap between germline ends came to 15 bases. The germline V gene encodes CDR1 WSHSY and CDR2 SAAADI. CDR3 nucleotide sequence: TGCGCCAGCAGTGAGACCGGTCTAGCGTTAGAGCAGTACTTC. Residues: CASSETGLALEQYF.

The genes are TRBV4-3 and TRBJ1-5; D may be TRBD1 (5 bases). V gave up 3 bases and J gave up 6 bases, with 9 bases separating them. The CDR3 length is 13 residues. Germline V gene data show CDR1 as LGHNA and CDR2 as YSLEER. The CDR3 reads CASSQGGAQPQHF. In DNA, the CDR3 is TGCGCCAGCAGCCAGGGCGGGGCTCAGCCCCAGCATTTT.

The rearrangement joins TRBV5-4 to TRBJ1-1; D unresolved. The germline V gene encodes CDR1 SGHNT and CDR2 YYREEE (reference sequence). With 2 bases removed from V and 2 bases from J, the gap between germline ends came to 10 bases. This CDR3 comprises 14 residues. The CDR3 region is CASSFIGENTEAFF. For the CDR3, the DNA is TGTGCCAGCAGCTTTATCGGGGAAAACACTGAAGCTTTCTTT.

The chain uses TRBV5-6 and TRBJ2-1; the match to TRBD2 covers 7 bases. V lost 6 bases and J lost 9; bases outside the gene matches: 9. Germline V gene lookup returns CDR1 SGHDT and CDR2 YYEEEE. The CDR3 contains 13 residues. Here the CDR3 DNA reads TGTGCCAGCAAAAGCGGGGCCCCCAGTGAGCAGTTCTTC. It is translated as CASKSGAPSEQFF. The variable domain in full, with the rest retrieved from reference TRBV5-6 and TRBJ2-1, is DAGVTQSPTHLIKTRGQQVTLRCSPKSGHDTVSWYQQALGQGPQFIFQYYEEEERQRGNFPDRFSGHQFPNYSSELNVNALLLGDSALYLCASKSGAPSEQFFGPGTRLTVL.

V usage is TRBV29-1 and J usage is TRBJ2-7; no clear D gene. The CDR3 covers 12 residues. From germline, CDR1 is SQVTM and CDR2 ANQGSEA. The germline V and J ends were trimmed by 4 bases and 0 bases, with 7 bases remaining between them. In DNA form, the CDR3 reads TGCAGCGTTGTTCCGAGCTCCTACGAGCAGTACTTC. Amino acids: CSVVPSSYEQYF.

Notes on this clone: Different DNA sequences within this sample yield the same CDR3. The chain links TRBV30 to TRBJ1-5, with D possibly matching TRBD1 (6 bases). The CDR3 has 14 amino acids. Per germline, CDR1 GTSNPN and CDR2 SVGIG (reference sequence). Trimming cost V 2 bases and J 4 bases, with 12 bases left between them. In nucleotides, the CDR3 is TGTGCCTGGAGTTTGACAGGAGGAAATCAGCCCCAGCATTTT. This codes for CAWSLTGGNQPQHF.

This clone was seen only a few times. This chain links TRBV11-2 with TRBJ2-7, with a weak D call TRBD2 (6 bases). Trimming took 5 bases from V and 7 from J, leaving 21 bases between them. In germline, CDR1 is SGHAT, CDR2 FQNNGV. The CDR3 is made up of 15 amino acids. DNA of the CDR3: TGTGCCAGCAGCCCCGCGGGACTCGCCGTAGGAGAGCAGTACTTC. This sequence encodes CASSPAGLAVGEQYF.

The V call is TRBV6-6, the J call TRBJ1-5, with D unclear. The CDR3 runs to 15 residues. V lost 2 bases and J lost 4, with 12 bases in between. Germline CDR1 reads MNHNY; CDR2 reads SVGAGI (reference sequence). CDR3 in amino acids: CASSYVAGVNQPQHF. In DNA form, the CDR3 reads TGTGCCAGCAGTTACGTCGCCGGGGTGAATCAGCCCCAGCATTTT.

This chain joins TRBV5-8 and TRBJ2-5, with D perhaps matching TRBD2 (5 bases). CDR1 is SGHTS and CDR2 is YDEGEE in the germline V gene. The V gene lost 4 bases and the J gene lost 5 bases, with 21 bases spanning the gap. This CDR3 has 16 amino acids. The CDR3: CASSRRGGPIRETQYF. CDR3 DNA sequence: TGTGCCAGCAGCCGCCGCGGAGGCCCCATACGGGAGACCCAGTACTTC.

This clone was observed a single time. The chain links TRBV27 to TRBJ2-3; TRBD1 matches 9 bases. After removal of 1 base from V and 2 bases from J, the junction contained 4 bases not matched to a gene. Germline CDR1 reads MNHEY; CDR2 reads SMNVEV (reference sequence). The CDR3 covers 16 residues. The CDR3 loop is CASSLLGTGPTDTQYF. CDR3 coding DNA: TGTGCCAGCAGTTTATTAGGGACAGGGCCCACAGATACGCAGTATTTT.

CDR3 sequence: CASSLFYGGQGDTQYF. The CDR3 DNA follows: TGTGCCAGCAGCTTATTCTACGGGGGGCAAGGAGATACGCAGTATTTT. V is TRBV11-3 and J is TRBJ2-3, with D perhaps TRBD2 (7 bases). Trimming left V 2 bases short and J 5 bases short, with 17 bases between. Per the germline V gene, CDR1 is SGHNT and CDR2 is YENEEA. The CDR3 spans 16 residues.

This clone was counted once. The rearrangement uses TRBV5-1 and TRBJ2-5; D not resolved. The V end lost 1 base, the J end lost 2 bases, and 6 bases lay between the germline ends. In germline, CDR1 is SGHRS, CDR2 YFSETQ. The CDR3 totals 13 residues. The CDR3 DNA sequence: TGCGCCAGCAGCTTGTTTCTTCAAGAGACCCAGTACTTC. This gives the protein CASSLFLQETQYF.

This sequence joins TRBV15 and TRBJ2-7; D is possibly TRBD1 (5 bases). Germline CDR1 and CDR2: LNHNV and YYDKDF (reference sequence). The CDR3 has 15 residues. Trimming pared 0 bases from V and 13 bases from J, leaving 22 bases between. The CDR3 here is CATSRDLRQPEGEYF. The CDR3 DNA is TGTGCCACCAGCAGAGATCTCCGACAGCCCGAAGGAGAATACTTC.

CDR3 amino acids: CAWRPGQGVSEQYF. The CDR3 bases are TGTGCCTGGAGGCCGGGACAGGGGGTCAGCGAGCAGTACTTC. The genes are TRBV30 and TRBJ2-7, with TRBD1 identical over 11 bases. After removal of 3 bases from V and 6 bases from J, the junction contained 7 bases not matched to a gene. The CDR3 is made up of 14 amino acids. Germline values: CDR1 GTSNPN, CDR2 SVGIG (reference sequence).

This rearrangement joins TRBV12-5 to TRBJ2-7, with D possibly being TRBD2 (6 bases). Trimming removed 3 bases at V and 3 bases at J, with 18 bases between. Germline loops: CDR1 LGHNT, CDR2 FRNRAP. This CDR3 spans 16 amino acids. CDR3 coding DNA: TGTGCTAGTGGTTTCATTGGGGGAGGCCTGGTCTACGAGCAGTACTTC. Translated: CASGFIGGGLVYEQYF.

The genes are TRBV27 and TRBJ2-5; TRBD1 aligns across 9 bases. There are 16 residues in the CDR3. Losses at the gene ends were 3 bases for V and 5 bases for J; bases not matched to a gene: 10. CDR1 and CDR2 from the germline V gene are MNHEY and SMNVEV (reference sequence). This CDR3 is CASSFVHRGPRETQYF. The CDR3 DNA reads as TGTGCCAGCAGTTTTGTACACAGGGGGCCAAGGGAGACCCAGTACTTC.